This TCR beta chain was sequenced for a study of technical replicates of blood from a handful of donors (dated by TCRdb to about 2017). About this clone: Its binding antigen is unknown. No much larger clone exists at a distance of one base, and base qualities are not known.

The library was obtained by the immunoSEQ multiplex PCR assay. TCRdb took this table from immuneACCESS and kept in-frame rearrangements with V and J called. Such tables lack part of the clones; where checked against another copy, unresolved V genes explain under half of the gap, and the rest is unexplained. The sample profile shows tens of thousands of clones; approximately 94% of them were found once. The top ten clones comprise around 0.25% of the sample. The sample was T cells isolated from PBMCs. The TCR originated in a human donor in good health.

DNA sequence: TGTGCCAGCAGCGAAGCCCCCGGGGAGCTGTTTTTT. The resulting protein is CASSEAPGELFF. This receptor chain uses TRBV7-9 and TRBJ2-2; the D gene lacks a confident call. Its CDR3 holds 12 amino acids, cysteine through phenylalanine. The sequence is cut down to CDR3 DNA, 36 bases in frame from base 1. A distance of 7 bases separates the germline ends of V and J, which lose 5 bases and 6 bases respectively. Taken from the germline V gene (reference sequence), the CDR1 and CDR2 loops are SEHNR and FQNEAQ.